This T cell receptor beta chain was captured by sequencing in a study of tissue T cells after allogeneic stem cell transplantation. The study's findings and limits: Within patients, tissue anatomy strongly shaped TCR repertoire composition. This small cohort was clinically heterogeneous, and sampling depth was a limitation. Across patients, clones rarely overlapped, yet motif clusters were shared tissue-specifically.

Details on this clone: Its antigen is unidentified. Germline and genes: mouse. Sequencing ends 1 residue short of the CDR3 end; the germline J gene provides the rest.

Germline V CDR1 and CDR2: MSHET, SYDVDS. The CDR3 contains 14 residues. CDR3 sequences, V/J genes, frequencies and template counts came from survey-depth TCRbeta sequencing. TCRdb keeps only in-frame clones here, not all; method: immunoSEQ multiplex PCR. The sample has several hundred clones; 55% to 75% are singletons. Source material: lymph node tissue. The source is a female BALB/c mouse in good health. The strain bears MHC haplotype H2-d. The V call is TRBV29, the J call TRBJ2-1; D may be TRBD1 (6 bases). The DNA read from the CDR3 is TGTGCGGTCACTCCGGGACAAAAATATGCTGAGCAGTTC. This translates into CAVTPGQKYAEQF. The whole CDR3 reads CAVTPGQKYAEQFF. The variable domain in full, completed from reference TRBV29 and TRBJ2-1, reads DMKVTQMPRYLIKRMGENVLLECGQDMSHETMYWYRQDPGLGLQLIYISYDVDSNSEGDIPKGYRVSRKKREHFSLILDSAKTNQTSVYFCAVTPGQKYAEQFFGPGTRLTVL.